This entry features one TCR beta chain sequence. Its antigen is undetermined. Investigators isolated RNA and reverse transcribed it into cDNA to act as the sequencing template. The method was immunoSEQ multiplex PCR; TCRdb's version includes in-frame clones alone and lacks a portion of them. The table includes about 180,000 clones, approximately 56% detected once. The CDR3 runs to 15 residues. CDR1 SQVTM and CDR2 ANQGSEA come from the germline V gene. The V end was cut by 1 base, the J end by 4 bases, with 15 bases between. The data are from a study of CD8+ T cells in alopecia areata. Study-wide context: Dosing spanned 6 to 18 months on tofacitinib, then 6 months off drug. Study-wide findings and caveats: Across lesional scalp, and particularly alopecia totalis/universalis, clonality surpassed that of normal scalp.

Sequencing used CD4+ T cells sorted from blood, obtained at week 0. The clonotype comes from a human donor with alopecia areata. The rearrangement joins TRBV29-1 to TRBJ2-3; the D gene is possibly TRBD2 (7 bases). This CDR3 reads CSVEARGRVADTQYF. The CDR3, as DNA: TGCAGCGTTGAAGCTAGGGGGAGGGTCGCAGATACGCAGTATTTT.